This TCR beta chain is from a study of T cells in Graves' hyperthyroidism and ophthalmopathy. The CDR3 has 15 residues. Trimming cost V 6 bases and J 1 base, with 14 bases left between them. CDR1 and CDR2 (germline): SNHLY, FYNNEI. The source material, RNA transcripts, was used to amplify TCR beta CDR3 regions. When the TCR CDR3 underwent first-round RT-PCR, the HTBI primer set was used. TCRdb called the multiplex PCR reads again in MiXCR, with one record for every CDR3 protein. This table has around 400,000 distinct CDR3 sequences, around a quarter appearing once. Clinical symptoms, serum thyroxine and TRAb, thyroid ultrasound and orbital computed tomography were used for the diagnoses.

The rearrangement links TRBV2 to TRBJ2-3; possibly TRBD1 for D (6 bases). The sequence derives from a man between 50 and 59 years old with Graves' hyperthyroidism. Sequenced material: blood. This CDR3 is CASRDAGVGTDTQYF. CDR3 bases: TGTGCCAGCAGGGACGCAGGGGTCGGCACAGATACGCAGTATTTT.